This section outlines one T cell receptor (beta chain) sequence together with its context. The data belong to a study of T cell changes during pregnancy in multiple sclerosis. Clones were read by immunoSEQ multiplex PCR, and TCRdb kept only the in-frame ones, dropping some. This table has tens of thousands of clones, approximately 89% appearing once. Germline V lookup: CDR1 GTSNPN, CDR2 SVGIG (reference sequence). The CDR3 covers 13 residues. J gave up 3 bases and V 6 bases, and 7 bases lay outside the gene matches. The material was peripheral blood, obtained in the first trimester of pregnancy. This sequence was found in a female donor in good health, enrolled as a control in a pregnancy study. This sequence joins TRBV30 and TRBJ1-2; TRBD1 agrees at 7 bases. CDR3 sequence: CACQTGSDYGYTF. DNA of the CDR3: TGTGCCTGCCAGACAGGGTCCGACTATGGCTACACCTTC.